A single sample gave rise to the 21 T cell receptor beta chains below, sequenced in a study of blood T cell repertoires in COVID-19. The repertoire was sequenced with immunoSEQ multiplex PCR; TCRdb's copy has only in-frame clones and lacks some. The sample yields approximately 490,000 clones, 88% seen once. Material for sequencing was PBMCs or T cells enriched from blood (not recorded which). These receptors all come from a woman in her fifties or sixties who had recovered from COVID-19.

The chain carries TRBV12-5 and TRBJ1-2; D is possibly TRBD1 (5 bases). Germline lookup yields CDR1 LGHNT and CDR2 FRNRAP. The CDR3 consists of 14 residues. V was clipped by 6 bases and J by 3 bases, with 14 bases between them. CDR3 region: CASGPAGGDYGYTF. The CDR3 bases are TGTGCTAGTGGCCCCGCGGGGGGTGACTATGGCTACACCTTC.

The CDR3 DNA sequence: TGTGCCATCAGTGAGTTACAGGTTGGCTATGGCTACACCTTC. It yields the protein CAISELQVGYGYTF. The chain is built from TRBV10-3 and TRBJ1-2, with D possibly TRBD1 on 5 matching bases. The CDR3 runs to 14 residues. Trimming removed 1 base at V and 4 bases at J, with 10 bases between. Per germline, CDR1 ENHRY and CDR2 SYGVKD.

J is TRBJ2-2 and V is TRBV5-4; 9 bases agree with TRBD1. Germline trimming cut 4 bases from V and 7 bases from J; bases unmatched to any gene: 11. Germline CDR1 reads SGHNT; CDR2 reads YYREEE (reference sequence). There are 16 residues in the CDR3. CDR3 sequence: CASSLWTGERIGELFF. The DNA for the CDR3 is TGTGCCAGCAGCCTATGGACAGGGGAACGTATCGGGGAGCTGTTTTTT.

The CDR3 DNA sequence: TGCAGTGCTAGTAGAGAGACTAACTATGGCTACACCTTC. Amino acid sequence: CSASRETNYGYTF. V usage is TRBV20-1 and J usage is TRBJ1-2; no reliable D call. The V gene lost 3 bases and the J gene lost 0 bases, with 8 bases spanning the gap. Germline CDR1 DFQATT, CDR2 SNEGSKA (reference sequence). The length of the CDR3 is 13 residues.

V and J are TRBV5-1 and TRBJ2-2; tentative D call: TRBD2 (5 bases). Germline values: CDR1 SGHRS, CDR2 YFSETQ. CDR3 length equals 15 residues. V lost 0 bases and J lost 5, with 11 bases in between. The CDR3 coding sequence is TGCGCCAGCAGCTTGGGAGGGTCCCTGACCGGGGAGCTGTTTTTT. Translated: CASSLGGSLTGELFF.

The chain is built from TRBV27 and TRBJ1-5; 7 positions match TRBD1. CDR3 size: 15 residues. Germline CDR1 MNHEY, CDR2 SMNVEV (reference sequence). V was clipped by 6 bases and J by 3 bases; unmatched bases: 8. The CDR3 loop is CASSPGTAYNQPQHF. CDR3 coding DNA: TGTGCCAGCAGCCCCGGGACAGCTTACAATCAGCCCCAGCATTTT.

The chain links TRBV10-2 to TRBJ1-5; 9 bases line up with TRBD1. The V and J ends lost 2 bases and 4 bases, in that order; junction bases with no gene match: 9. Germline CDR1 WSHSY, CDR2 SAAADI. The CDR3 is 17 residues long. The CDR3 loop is CASSEPGVGTGNQPQHF. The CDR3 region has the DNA TGCGCCAGCAGTGAGCCGGGTGTGGGGACAGGGAATCAGCCCCAGCATTTT.

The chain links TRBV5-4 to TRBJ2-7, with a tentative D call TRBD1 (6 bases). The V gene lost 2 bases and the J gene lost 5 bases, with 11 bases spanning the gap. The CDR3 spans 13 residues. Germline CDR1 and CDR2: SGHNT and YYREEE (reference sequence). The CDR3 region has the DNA TGTGCCAGCAGCTTACAGGGATCCGACGAGCAGTACGTC. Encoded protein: CASSLQGSDEQYV.

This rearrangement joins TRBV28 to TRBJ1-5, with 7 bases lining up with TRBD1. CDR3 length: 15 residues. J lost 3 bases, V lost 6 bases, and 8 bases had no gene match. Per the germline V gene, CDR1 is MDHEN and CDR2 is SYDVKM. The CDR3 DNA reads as TGTGCCAGCAGGGCCGGACAGGCTATCAATCAGCCCCAGCATTTT. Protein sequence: CASRAGQAINQPQHF.

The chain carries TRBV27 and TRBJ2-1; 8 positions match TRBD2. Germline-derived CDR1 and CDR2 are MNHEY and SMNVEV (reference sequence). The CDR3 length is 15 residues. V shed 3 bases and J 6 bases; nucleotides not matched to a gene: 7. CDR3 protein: CASSFLGGAVNEQFF. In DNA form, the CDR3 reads TGTGCCAGCAGTTTCCTCGGGGGGGCCGTCAATGAGCAGTTCTTC.

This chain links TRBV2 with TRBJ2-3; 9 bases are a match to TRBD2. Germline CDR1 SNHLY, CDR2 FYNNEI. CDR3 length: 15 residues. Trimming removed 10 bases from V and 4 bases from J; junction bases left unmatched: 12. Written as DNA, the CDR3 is TGTGCCAACCAACTGACCGCGGGGGGGCCAGATACGCAGTATTTT. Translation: CANQLTAGGPDTQYF.

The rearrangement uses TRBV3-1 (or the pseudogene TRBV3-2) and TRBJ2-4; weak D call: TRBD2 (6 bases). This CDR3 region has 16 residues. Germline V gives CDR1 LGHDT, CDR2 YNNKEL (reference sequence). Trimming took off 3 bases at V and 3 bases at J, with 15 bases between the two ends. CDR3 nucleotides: TGTGCCAGCAGCCACCCGGACGGGGGAGGCAAAAACATTCAGTACTTC. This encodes CASSHPDGGGKNIQYF.

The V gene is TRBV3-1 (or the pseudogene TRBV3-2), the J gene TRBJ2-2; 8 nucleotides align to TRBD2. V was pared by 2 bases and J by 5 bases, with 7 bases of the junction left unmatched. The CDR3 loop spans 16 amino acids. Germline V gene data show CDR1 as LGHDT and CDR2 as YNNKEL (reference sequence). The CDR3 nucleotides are TGTGCCAGCAGCCAACAATCTAGCGGGTTGACCGGGGAGCTGTTTTTT. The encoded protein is CASSQQSSGLTGELFF.

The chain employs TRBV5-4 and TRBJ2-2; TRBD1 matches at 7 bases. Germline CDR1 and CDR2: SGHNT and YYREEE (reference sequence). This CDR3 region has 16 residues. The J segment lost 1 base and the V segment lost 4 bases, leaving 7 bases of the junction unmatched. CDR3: CASSNMDRRNTGELFF. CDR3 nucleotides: TGTGCCAGCAGCAATATGGACAGGCGGAACACCGGGGAGCTGTTTTTT.

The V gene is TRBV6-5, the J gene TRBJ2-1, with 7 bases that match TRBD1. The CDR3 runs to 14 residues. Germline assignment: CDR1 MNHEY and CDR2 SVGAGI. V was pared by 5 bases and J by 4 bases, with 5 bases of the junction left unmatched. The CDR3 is CASSPGQVYNEQFF. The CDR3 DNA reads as TGTGCCAGCAGTCCTGGACAGGTTTACAATGAGCAGTTCTTC.

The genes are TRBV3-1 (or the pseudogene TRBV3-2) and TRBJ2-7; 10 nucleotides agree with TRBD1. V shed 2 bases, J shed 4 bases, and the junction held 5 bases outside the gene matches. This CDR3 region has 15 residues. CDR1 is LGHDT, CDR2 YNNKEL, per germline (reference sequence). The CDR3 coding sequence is TGTGCCAGCAGCCAAACCCCGGGACAGGGGTACGAGCAGTACTTC. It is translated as CASSQTPGQGYEQYF.

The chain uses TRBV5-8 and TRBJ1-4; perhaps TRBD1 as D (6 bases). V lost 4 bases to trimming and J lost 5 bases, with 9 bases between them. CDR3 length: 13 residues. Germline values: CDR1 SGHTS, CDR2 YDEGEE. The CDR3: CASSLRGNEKLFF. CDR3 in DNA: TGTGCCAGCAGCCTAAGGGGGAATGAAAAACTGTTTTTT.

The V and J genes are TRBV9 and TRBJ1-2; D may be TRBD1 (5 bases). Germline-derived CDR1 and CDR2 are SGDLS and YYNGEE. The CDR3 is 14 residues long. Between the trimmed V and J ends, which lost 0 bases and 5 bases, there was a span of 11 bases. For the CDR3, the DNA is TGTGCCAGCAGCGTAGGGAGGGGTCAATATGGCTACACCTTC. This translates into CASSVGRGQYGYTF.

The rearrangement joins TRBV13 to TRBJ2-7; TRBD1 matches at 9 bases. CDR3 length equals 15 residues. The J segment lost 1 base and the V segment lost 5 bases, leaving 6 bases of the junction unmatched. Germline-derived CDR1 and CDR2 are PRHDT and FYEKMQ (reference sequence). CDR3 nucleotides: TGTGCCAGCAGCGCGCCGGGACAGGGTTCCTACGAGCAGTACTTC. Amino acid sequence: CASSAPGQGSYEQYF.

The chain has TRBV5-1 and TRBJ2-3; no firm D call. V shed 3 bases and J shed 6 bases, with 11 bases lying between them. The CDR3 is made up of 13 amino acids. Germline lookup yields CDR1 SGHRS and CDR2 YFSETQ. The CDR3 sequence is CASSSTEADTQYF. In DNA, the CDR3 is TGCGCCAGCAGCTCCACCGAGGCGGATACGCAGTATTTT.

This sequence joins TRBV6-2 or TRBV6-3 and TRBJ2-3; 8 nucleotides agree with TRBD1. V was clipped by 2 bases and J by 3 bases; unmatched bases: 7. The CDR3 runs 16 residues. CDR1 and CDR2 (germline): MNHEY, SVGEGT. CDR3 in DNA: TGTGCCAGCAGTTACGGGACAGGTCGAGAGACAGATACGCAGTATTTT. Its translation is CASSYGTGRETDTQYF.